The 4 T cell receptor delta chains listed next were all sequenced from one sample in a study of gamma-delta chains in newborns, infants, children. TCRdb reprocessed the reads using CATT. Among 10,000 to 12,000 delta-chain clones listed, more than 7.5% were seen once. What was sequenced was blood. The source is a child who was a newborn, infant or young child, either healthy, febrile or measles-vaccinated (not recorded which).

Comment on this clone: One end of the junction is discordant with germline, which a read error may explain. The chain uses TRDV2 and TRDJ1, with 13 positions matching TRDD3. This CDR3 has 16 amino acids. The germline V gene has CDR1 GEAIGNYY and CDR2 EKD. CDR3 sequence reads: CACDLLGDTGTDKPIF. CDR3 coding DNA: TGTGCCTGTGACTTACTGGGGGATACGGGCACCGATAAACCCATCTTT.

As regards this clone: This clone may be a read error of a much larger clone one base away. The rearrangement links TRDV2 to TRDJ1, with 12 bases identical to TRDD3. There are 16 residues in the CDR3. The germline V gene encodes CDR1 GEAIGNYY and CDR2 EKD. The CDR3 DNA sequence: TGTGCCTGTGACGCCCTCATTCGACTGGGGGATACCAAACTCACCTTT. Amino acids: CACDALIRLGDTKLTF.

Only a few counts were recorded for this clone. Other DNA sequences in the sample encode the same CDR3. This sequence joins TRDV2 and TRDJ1; 12 nucleotides agree with TRDD3. Germline V gene sequence: CDR1 GEAIGNYY, CDR2 EKD. This CDR3 contains 19 residues. V was pared by 4 bases and J by 1 base, with 15 bases of the junction left unmatched. CDR3 amino acids: CACEPLLGDTKWGTDKLIF. The CDR3 DNA reads TGTGCCTGTGAGCCTCTACTGGGGGATACAAAATGGGGCACCGATAAACTCATCTTT.

In regard to this clone: Germline is not matched at one junction end, which may reflect a read error. In the same sample, other DNA sequences code for this CDR3. The chain recombines TRDV2 with TRDJ3; 10 nucleotides line up with TRDD3. There are 19 residues in the CDR3. Germline V gene data show CDR1 as GEAIGNYY and CDR2 as EKD. For the CDR3, the DNA is TGTGCCTGTGACAAAGTACTGGGGGATTTGTCCTGGGACACCCGACAGATGTTCTTC. Residues: CACDKVLGDLSWDTRQMFF.